The present TCR beta chain was sequenced within a study of blood T cell repertoires in COVID-19. The table came from immunoSEQ multiplex PCR; TCRdb's copy has only in-frame clones and leaves some out. The table includes some 180,000 clones, roughly three quarters detected once. The CDR3 totals 18 residues. V gave up 3 bases and J gave up 0 bases, with 19 bases separating them. CDR1 and CDR2 from the germline V gene are SGHNT and YYREEE (reference sequence). Sequencing input: PBMCs or T cells enriched from blood (not recorded which). The sequence derives from a man between 60 and 75 years old who had been exposed to COVID-19. The gene calls are TRBV5-4 and TRBJ1-3, with D possibly TRBD1 on 5 matching bases. CDR3 sequence (DNA): TGTGCCAGCAGCTCTCCCGGCGGCCAGGGTCTCTCTGGAAACACCATATATTTT. It specifies CASSSPGGQGLSGNTIYF.